Listed below are T cell receptor beta chains from one sample, sequenced in a study of blood T cell repertoires in COVID-19. Here immunoSEQ multiplex PCR was the method, and the copy in TCRdb shows in-frame clones only, minus some. The data show roughly 250,000 clones, approximately 90% seen once. The sample taken for sequencing was PBMCs or T cells enriched from blood (not recorded which). All receptors come from a woman between 40 and 50 years old with acute COVID-19. Each CDR3 is given with its conserved first and last residue. The D gene is left open where the match is weak. A clone size is listed for some rows: how often the clone was seen (once, few, many), or a class if it is expanded.

d_gene: TRBD1
v_gene: TRBV24-1
abundance: .
j_gene: TRBJ1-5
CDR3aa: CATSDATGKVNQPQHF
CDR3nt: TGTGCCACCAGTGACGCGACAGGGAAGGTCAATCAGCCCCAGCATTTT

d_gene: .
v_gene: TRBV5-4
abundance: .
j_gene: TRBJ2-2
CDR3aa: CASGKTGLANTGELFF
CDR3nt: TGTGCCAGCGGCAAAACGGGACTCGCAAACACCGGGGAGCTGTTTTTT

d_gene: TRBD1
v_gene: TRBV28
abundance: .
j_gene: TRBJ2-5
CDR3aa: CASSRPQGPQETQYF
CDR3nt: TGTGCCAGCAGTCGACCACAGGGGCCACAAGAGACCCAGTACTTC

d_gene: TRBD2
v_gene: TRBV7-3
abundance: .
j_gene: TRBJ2-1
CDR3aa: CASSPTSGSYNEQFF
CDR3nt: TGTGCCAGCAGCCCGACTAGCGGGTCTTACAATGAGCAGTTCTTC

d_gene: TRBD1
v_gene: TRBV18
abundance: .
j_gene: TRBJ2-7
CDR3aa: CASSAPGQGNHEQYF
CDR3nt: TGTGCCAGCTCAGCCCCGGGACAGGGGAACCACGAGCAGTACTTC

d_gene: .
v_gene: TRBV7-2
abundance: .
j_gene: TRBJ2-3
CDR3aa: CASSLVPTSTDTQYF
CDR3nt: TGTGCCAGCAGCTTAGTCCCGACTTCCACAGATACGCAGTATTTT

d_gene: .
v_gene: TRBV7-9
abundance: once
j_gene: TRBJ1-1
CDR3aa: CASQMRSGTEAFF
CDR3nt: TGTGCCAGCCAAATGCGGTCCGGCACTGAAGCTTTCTTT

d_gene: TRBD2
v_gene: TRBV5-1
abundance: few
j_gene: TRBJ2-3
CDR3aa: CASSLERGVDTQYF
CDR3nt: TGCGCCAGCAGCTTGGAGCGGGGGGTAGATACGCAGTATTTT

d_gene: .
v_gene: TRBV5-5
abundance: .
j_gene: TRBJ1-6
CDR3aa: CASSFIGENSPLHF
CDR3nt: TGTGCCAGCAGCTTCATAGGAGAGAATTCACCCCTCCACTTT

d_gene: TRBD2
v_gene: TRBV2
abundance: .
j_gene: TRBJ2-1
CDR3aa: CASRETSGSLNEQFF
CDR3nt: TGTGCCAGCAGGGAGACTAGCGGGAGTCTCAATGAGCAGTTCTTC

d_gene: .
v_gene: TRBV7-2
abundance: .
j_gene: TRBJ2-2
CDR3aa: CASSPRGGAAGELFF
CDR3nt: TGTGCCAGCAGCCCACGAGGGGGGGCAGCCGGGGAGCTGTTTTTT

d_gene: .
v_gene: TRBV18
abundance: .
j_gene: TRBJ1-4
CDR3aa: CASSPPTDGKLFF
CDR3nt: TGTGCCAGCTCACCACCGACAGACGGAAAACTGTTTTTT

d_gene: TRBD1
v_gene: TRBV7-9
abundance: .
j_gene: TRBJ1-2
CDR3aa: CASSLSLGLQGDYGYTF
CDR3nt: TGTGCCAGCAGCTTAAGCTTGGGCTTACAGGGGGACTATGGCTACACCTTC

d_gene: .
v_gene: TRBV5-1
abundance: .
j_gene: TRBJ1-4
CDR3aa: CASSERGNEKLFF
CDR3nt: TGCGCCAGCAGTGAGCGTGGTAATGAAAAACTGTTTTTT

d_gene: .
v_gene: TRBV5-1
abundance: .
j_gene: TRBJ2-5
CDR3aa: CASRMTGQETQYF
CDR3nt: TGCGCCAGCAGGATGACAGGCCAAGAGACCCAGTACTTC

d_gene: TRBD1
v_gene: TRBV29-1
abundance: .
j_gene: TRBJ2-7
CDR3aa: CSAGNWTGSSEQYF
CDR3nt: TGCAGCGCGGGGAATTGGACAGGGAGCTCCGAGCAGTACTTC

d_gene: TRBD2
v_gene: TRBV11-2
abundance: .
j_gene: TRBJ2-7
CDR3aa: CASSLTSGTYEQYF
CDR3nt: TGTGCCAGCAGCTTGACTAGCGGAACCTACGAGCAGTACTTC

d_gene: .
v_gene: TRBV10-3
abundance: .
j_gene: TRBJ1-3
CDR3aa: CAISPLLGGSGNTIYF
CDR3nt: TGTGCCATCAGTCCCCTCCTGGGGGGCTCTGGAAACACCATATATTTT

d_gene: .
v_gene: TRBV9
abundance: .
j_gene: TRBJ1-6
CDR3aa: CASSEGGESPLHF
CDR3nt: TGTGCCAGCAGCGAGGGGGGGGAATCACCCCTCCACTTT

d_gene: .
v_gene: TRBV2
abundance: .
j_gene: TRBJ2-5
CDR3aa: CASSILTSIETQYF
CDR3nt: TGTGCCAGCAGCATCTTGACTAGTATTGAGACCCAGTACTTC

d_gene: .
v_gene: TRBV18
abundance: .
j_gene: TRBJ1-1
CDR3aa: CASSPMTYTEAFF
CDR3nt: TGTGCCAGCTCTCCAATGACTTACACTGAAGCTTTCTTT

d_gene: .
v_gene: TRBV6-5
abundance: .
j_gene: TRBJ1-1
CDR3aa: CASSYVRDTEAFF
CDR3nt: TGTGCCAGCAGTTATGTACGGGACACTGAAGCTTTCTTT

d_gene: .
v_gene: TRBV7-9
abundance: .
j_gene: TRBJ1-2
CDR3aa: CASSFIRDYGYTF
CDR3nt: TGTGCCAGCAGCTTCATACGGGACTATGGCTACACCTTC

d_gene: .
v_gene: TRBV10-2
abundance: .
j_gene: TRBJ1-5
CDR3aa: CASSHRAGQPQHF
CDR3nt: TGCGCCAGCAGTCACAGGGCCGGCCAGCCCCAGCATTTT

d_gene: TRBD1
v_gene: TRBV7-8
abundance: .
j_gene: TRBJ2-7
CDR3aa: CASSVPTGGSSYEQYF
CDR3nt: TGTGCCAGCAGCGTCCCCACAGGGGGAAGCTCCTACGAGCAGTACTTC

d_gene: TRBD1
v_gene: TRBV5-8
abundance: .
j_gene: TRBJ2-5
CDR3aa: CASSLGQGKETQYF
CDR3nt: TGTGCCAGCAGCTTGGGACAGGGAAAAGAGACCCAGTACTTC

d_gene: TRBD2
v_gene: TRBV18
abundance: .
j_gene: TRBJ2-5
CDR3aa: CASSLGLAGPPRDQYF
CDR3nt: TGTGCCAGCTCACTCGGCCTAGCGGGGCCCCCGAGGGACCAGTACTTC

d_gene: .
v_gene: TRBV6-5
abundance: .
j_gene: TRBJ2-1
CDR3aa: CASSYSYTNSYNEQFF
CDR3nt: TGTGCCAGCAGTTACTCGTACACCAACTCCTACAATGAGCAGTTCTTC

d_gene: .
v_gene: TRBV7-9
abundance: .
j_gene: TRBJ1-6
CDR3aa: CASSQGGPLHF
CDR3nt: TGTGCCAGCAGCCAGGGAGGACCCCTCCACTTT

d_gene: .
v_gene: TRBV11-3
abundance: once
j_gene: TRBJ2-1
CDR3aa: CASSLAQGRGEQFF
CDR3nt: TGTGCCAGCAGCTTAGCCCAGGGGAGGGGTGAGCAGTTCTTC

d_gene: .
v_gene: TRBV4-1
abundance: .
j_gene: TRBJ2-3
CDR3aa: CASSQVSPDTQYF
CDR3nt: TGCGCCAGCAGCCAAGTCTCCCCCGATACGCAGTATTTT